The 18 T cell receptor beta chains below were found in one sample sequenced in a study of beta chain features in type 1 diabetes (dated by TCRdb to about 2018). The library was prepared using the immunoSEQ multiplex PCR assay. The entire amount of isolated RNA was reverse transcribed using the High Capacity cDNA Reverse Transcription Kit, so the sequenced TCRB transcripts were expressed ones. Here the immuneACCESS table is served through TCRdb, limited to in-frame sequences with V and J called. Missing clones are a known gap in these copies; in checked studies unresolved V genes cover under half, and the rest lacks a known reason. The sample table records 400,000 to 600,000 clones; 30% of these occur just once. The leading ten clones occupy roughly 0.066% of the sample. Material for sequencing was naive CD4+ T cells from blood. This sample's cell subset or site label indicates: true naive CD4+ T cells. The receptors here all came from a young man in good health.

This chain links TRBV5-4 with TRBJ2-7, with 9 positions matching TRBD2. Germline V gene data show CDR1 as SGHNT and CDR2 as YYREEE (reference sequence). The CDR3 loop spans 15 amino acids. Trimming at V came to 4 bases and at J to 7 bases, leaving 12 bases not matched to a gene. CDR3 nucleotide sequence: TGTGCCAGCAGCAAAGGGACTAGCTCGGAATGGGAGCAGTACTTC. Protein sequence: CASSKGTSSEWEQYF. Supplemented by reference TRBV5-4 and TRBJ2-7, the full variable domain reads ETGVTQSPTHLIKTRGQQVTLRCSSQSGHNTVSWYQQALGQGPQFIFQYYREEENGRGNFPPRFSGLQFPNYSSELNVNALELDDSALYLCASSKGTSSEWEQYFGPGTRLTVT.

This clone was recorded a few times. Since a much larger clone is just one base distant, this may be a read error. The sample contains more than one DNA sequence encoding this CDR3. The chain recombines TRBV2 with TRBJ2-1; no clear D gene. This CDR3 spans 11 amino acids. V was cut by 6 bases and J by 4 bases, with 4 bases left in between. Germline V gives CDR1 SNHLY, CDR2 FYNNEI. The DNA for the CDR3 is TGTGCCAGCAGCCCTTACAATGAGCAGTTCTTC. Translation: CASSPYNEQFF.

The CDR3 DNA reads as TGTGCCAGCAGCTTAATCGGGGGAAGAGAATACAATGAGCAGTTCTTC. The encoded protein is CASSLIGGREYNEQFF. V gene TRBV7-3 combines with J gene TRBJ2-1; possible D gene TRBD2, 6 bases. This CDR3 region has 16 residues. Germline V gives CDR1 SGHTA, CDR2 FQGTGA. The ends were cut back, 1 base at V and 4 bases at J, with 14 bases in the middle.

This chain links TRBV28 with TRBJ1-1, with TRBD1 matching 8 bases. The V segment lost 2 bases and the J segment 4 bases; nucleotides outside the gene matches: 6. The length of the CDR3 is 15 residues. Per germline, CDR1 MDHEN and CDR2 SYDVKM. CDR3 sequence: CASSLPRTGRTEAFF. The CDR3 DNA follows: TGTGCCAGCAGTTTACCCAGGACAGGGCGCACTGAAGCTTTCTTT.

The chain couples TRBV29-1 to TRBJ2-2; D call uncertain. The CDR3 sequence is 13 residues long. Germline V gene sequence: CDR1 SQVTM, CDR2 ANQGSEA. V shed 4 bases and J shed 4 bases, with 10 bases lying between them. CDR3 DNA sequence: TGCAGCGTTGTCCCGGACCCCACCGGGGAGCTGTTTTTT. Protein product: CSVVPDPTGELFF.

The chain uses TRBV6-5 and TRBJ2-1; 15 nucleotides match TRBD2. The length of the CDR3 is 15 residues. Germline V CDR1 and CDR2: MNHEY, SVGAGI. J was trimmed by 9 bases and V by 6 bases; bases with no gene match: 6. The CDR3 loop is CASRAGLAGGSEQFF. The CDR3 DNA is TGTGCCAGCAGGGCGGGACTAGCGGGAGGTAGTGAGCAGTTCTTC.

The chain carries TRBV7-9 and TRBJ2-1; D remains unclear. The CDR3 length is 15 residues. The germline V and J ends were trimmed by 2 bases and 2 bases, with 10 bases remaining between them. The germline gives CDR1 SEHNR, CDR2 FQNEAQ (reference sequence). CDR3 coding DNA: TGTGCCAGCAGCTTACCTCTAGACCCCTACAATGAGCAGTTCTTC. Translation gives CASSLPLDPYNEQFF.

J is TRBJ2-7 and V is TRBV6-5, with TRBD2 identical over 12 bases. Germline lookup yields CDR1 MNHEY and CDR2 SVGAGI. The ends lost 5 bases at V and 4 bases at J; junction bases unmatched: 6. The CDR3 runs to 15 residues. CDR3 nucleotides: TGTGCCAGCAGTGGACGACTAGCGGGAGCTTACGAGCAGTACTTC. Encoded protein: CASSGRLAGAYEQYF.

This clone has only a few counts. V and J are TRBV27 and TRBJ1-1, with 7 nucleotides matching TRBD1. V gave up 5 bases and J gave up 5 bases; unmatched junction bases: 8. The CDR3 consists of 14 residues. The germline gives CDR1 MNHEY, CDR2 SMNVEV (reference sequence). Written as DNA, the CDR3 is TGTGCCAGCAGTCCACGGGCCAGGGGGACTGAAGCTTTCTTT. Protein product: CASSPRARGTEAFF.

The rearrangement uses TRBV29-1 and TRBJ2-1; TRBD2 matches 15 bases. Germline CDR1 and CDR2: SQVTM and ANQGSEA. CDR3 length equals 15 residues. The trim removed 4 bases at V and 6 bases at J, leaving 4 bases unmatched. The CDR3 loop reads CSVAPGLAGGNEQFF. The CDR3 DNA is TGCAGCGTTGCCCCGGGACTAGCGGGGGGCAATGAGCAGTTCTTC.

This clone was counted between two and nine times. V gene TRBV7-2 combines with J gene TRBJ2-1; 10 positions agree with TRBD2. Germline V gene data show CDR1 as SGHTA and CDR2 as FQGNSA. The CDR3 consists of 14 residues. V was clipped by 5 bases and J by 8 bases; unmatched bases: 6. CDR3 sequence: CASSLTSGKYEQFF. For the CDR3, the DNA is TGTGCCAGCAGCCTTACTAGCGGGAAGTATGAGCAGTTCTTC.

This clone was seen only a few times. For the CDR3, the DNA is TGCAGCGTCACTAACCGACAGGTCATGAACACTGAAGCTTTCTTT. Protein product: CSVTNRQVMNTEAFF. The rearrangement links TRBV29-1 to TRBJ1-1, with D possibly TRBD1 on 6 matching bases. Germline values: CDR1 SQVTM, CDR2 ANQGSEA. The V end lost 6 bases, the J end lost 0 bases, and 17 bases lay between the germline ends. The CDR3 consists of 15 residues.

The chain combines TRBV7-2 with TRBJ2-1; 8 positions agree with TRBD2. Germline CDR1 and CDR2: SGHTA and FQGNSA. The CDR3 consists of 16 residues. V dropped 1 base and J dropped 0; count of bases not matched to a gene: 2. The CDR3 sequence: CASSLGLASSYNEQFF. DNA of the CDR3: TGTGCCAGCAGCTTAGGACTAGCGAGCTCCTACAATGAGCAGTTCTTC.

This clone was recorded a few times. This chain joins TRBV18 and TRBJ2-1; 8 bases match TRBD1. With V trimmed by 3 bases and J by 7 bases, 14 bases remained unmatched. CDR1 KGHSH and CDR2 LQKENI come from the germline V gene. CDR3 length: 17 amino acids. CDR3 region: CASSPAGGQEWWNEQFF. Here the CDR3 DNA reads TGTGCCAGCTCACCGGCAGGGGGCCAGGAGTGGTGGAATGAGCAGTTCTTC.

Only a few counts were recorded for this clone. The chain links TRBV10-3 to TRBJ2-5; maybe TRBD1 (5 bases). The CDR3 runs to 13 residues. V was pared by 7 bases and J by 5 bases, with 14 bases between. Germline V gives CDR1 ENHRY, CDR2 SYGVKD. The CDR3 loop reads CAINKGAGETQYF. The CDR3, as DNA: TGTGCCATCAATAAAGGGGCAGGGGAGACCCAGTACTTC.

The chain links TRBV5-4 to TRBJ1-4, with D possibly being TRBD1 (6 bases). V lost 4 bases and J 5 bases, leaving 12 bases between the germline ends. This CDR3 has 14 residues. Germline CDR1 reads SGHNT; CDR2 reads YYREEE (reference sequence). The CDR3: CASSLGTPNEKLFF. The CDR3 DNA reads TGTGCCAGCAGCCTCGGGACACCGAATGAAAAACTGTTTTTT.

The chain uses TRBV5-1 and TRBJ2-7, with 7 bases lining up with TRBD1. The CDR3 has 13 residues. Germline CDR1 and CDR2: SGHRS and YFSETQ. The ends lost 2 bases at V and 3 bases at J; junction bases unmatched: 2. CDR3 bases: TGCGCCAGCAGCTTTGGACAGGACTACGAGCAGTACTTC. Translating it yields CASSFGQDYEQYF.

In this sample, this clone turned up a few times. The chain links TRBV19 to TRBJ2-7; 9 bases match TRBD2. This CDR3 has 15 residues. Germline CDR1 LNHDA, CDR2 SQIVND (reference sequence). The V segment lost 6 bases and the J segment 0 bases; nucleotides outside the gene matches: 6. The CDR3 sequence: CASRSTSGYSYEQYF. Here the CDR3 DNA reads TGTGCCAGTAGAAGCACTAGCGGGTACTCCTACGAGCAGTACTTC.